The clone carrying this T cell receptor beta chain has a count of ten or more. Its antigen is currently unknown. TCRdb itself ran the 5' RACE reads through MiXCR, one entry per CDR3 protein. The sample lists fewer than 250,000 distinct CDR3 sequences, 6% to 8.5% occurring once. This sample is drawn from a study of identical twins. Study findings and constraints: Monozygotic twin pairs showed more out-of-frame TCR alpha sharing than models estimated.

These data also formed part of another study, on yellow fever vaccine responses in identical twins. From that second work: A vaccine T cell response that seemed partly convergent and partly personalized was reported in twins.

Sequencing was carried out using CD8+ T cells sorted from blood. The TCR comes from a woman younger than 35 in good health.

The CDR3 DNA follows: TGTGCCAGCAGCCAAGAACCAGAATCGAGCGGGGAGCTGTTTTTT. It yields the protein CASSQEPESSGELFF. The chain has TRBV4-2 and TRBJ2-2; D is unclear. Germline V gives CDR1 LGHNA, CDR2 YNFKEQ. V lost 0 bases and J 7 bases, leaving 12 bases between the germline ends. The CDR3 has 15 residues.